Described below is a single T cell receptor (beta chain) sequence and its context. The CDR3 has 14 residues. CDR1 is MGHDK and CDR2 is SYGVNS in the germline V gene. The V end lost 7 bases, the J end lost 1 base, and 12 bases lay between the germline ends. Measured with immunoSEQ multiplex PCR; TCRdb has only the in-frame clones, and not every one. The sample yields tens of thousands of clones, approximately 97% seen once. This record belongs to a study of technical replicates of blood from a few donors. The source material was T cells isolated from PBMCs. The rearrangement joins TRBV25-1 to TRBJ2-3; D call uncertain. The clonotype was recovered from a human donor in good health. The CDR3 sequence: CASTPAGGTDTQYF. In DNA, the CDR3 is TGTGCCAGCACCCCAGCCGGAGGCACAGATACGCAGTATTTT.